The clone carrying this T cell receptor beta chain came up once. The record originates from a study of blood T cell repertoires in COVID-19. Germline V gives CDR1 LNHDA, CDR2 SQIVND (reference sequence). The CDR3 extends over 17 amino acids. After removal of 4 bases from V and 0 bases from J, the junction contained 9 bases not matched to a gene. Authors' analysis steps: Amplification of reference gene primers was used by the study to estimate nucleated cell counts. Some clones are missing from TCRdb's copy, which holds only in-frame ones; the method was immunoSEQ multiplex PCR. D and trimming come from the DNA, and the V and J calls and clone size come from that table. This sample yields about 160,000 clones, of which about 90% are seen a single time; 4.5% to 5% belongs to the top ten.

The clonotype was recovered from a man aged 30 to 45 with COVID-19, enrolled during active disease. Sequencing input: peripheral blood. V usage is TRBV19 and J usage is TRBJ1-2; 9 bases align to TRBD1. This CDR3 is CASSTIGTGIANYGYTF. CDR3 nucleotide sequence: TGTGCCAGTAGTACCATTGGGACAGGGATAGCTAACTATGGCTACACCTTC.